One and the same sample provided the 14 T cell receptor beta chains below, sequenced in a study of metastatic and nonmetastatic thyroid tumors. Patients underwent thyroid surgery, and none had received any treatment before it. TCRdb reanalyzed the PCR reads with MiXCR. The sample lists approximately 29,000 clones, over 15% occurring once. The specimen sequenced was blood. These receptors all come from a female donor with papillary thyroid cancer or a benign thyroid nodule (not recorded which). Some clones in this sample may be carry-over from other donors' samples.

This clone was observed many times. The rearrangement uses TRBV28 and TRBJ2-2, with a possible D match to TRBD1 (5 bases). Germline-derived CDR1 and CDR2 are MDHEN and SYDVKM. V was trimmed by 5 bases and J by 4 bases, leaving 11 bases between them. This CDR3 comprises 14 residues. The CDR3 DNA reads TGTGCCAGCAGTGCAGGGTTGGTCACCGGGGAGCTGTTTTTT. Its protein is CASSAGLVTGELFF.

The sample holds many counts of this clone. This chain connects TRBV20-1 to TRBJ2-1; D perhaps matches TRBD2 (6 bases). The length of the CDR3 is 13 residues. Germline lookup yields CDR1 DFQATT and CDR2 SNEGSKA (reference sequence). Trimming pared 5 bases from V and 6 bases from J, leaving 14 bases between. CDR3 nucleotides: TGCAGTGCTCCCTTACTTAGCGGCAATGAGCAGTTCTTC. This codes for CSAPLLSGNEQFF.

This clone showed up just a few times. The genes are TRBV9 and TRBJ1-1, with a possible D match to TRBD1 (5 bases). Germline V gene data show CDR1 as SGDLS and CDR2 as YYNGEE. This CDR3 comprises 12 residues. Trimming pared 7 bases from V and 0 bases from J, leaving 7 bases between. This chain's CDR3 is CASGGLNTEAFF. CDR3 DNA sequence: TGTGCCAGCGGGGGACTGAACACTGAAGCTTTCTTT.

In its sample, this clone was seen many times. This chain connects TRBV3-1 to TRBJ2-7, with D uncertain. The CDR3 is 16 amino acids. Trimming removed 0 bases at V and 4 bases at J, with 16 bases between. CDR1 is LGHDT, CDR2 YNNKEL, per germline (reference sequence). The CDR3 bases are TGTGCCAGCAGCCAAGAGTTGCACCTAGGGCGATACGAGCAGTACTTC. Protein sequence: CASSQELHLGRYEQYF.

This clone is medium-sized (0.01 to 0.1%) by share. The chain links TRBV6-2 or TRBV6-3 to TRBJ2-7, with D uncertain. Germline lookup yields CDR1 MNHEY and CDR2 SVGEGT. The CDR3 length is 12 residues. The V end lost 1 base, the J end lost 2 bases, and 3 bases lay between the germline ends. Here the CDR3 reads CASSYLTYEQYF. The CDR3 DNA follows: TGTGCCAGCAGTTACTTAACCTACGAGCAGTACTTC.

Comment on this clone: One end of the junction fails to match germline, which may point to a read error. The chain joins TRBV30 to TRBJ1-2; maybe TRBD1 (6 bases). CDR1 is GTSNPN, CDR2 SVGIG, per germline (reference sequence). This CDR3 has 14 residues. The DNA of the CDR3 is TGTGCTTGGATTTCGGCCGACAGGTTGTATGGCTACACCTTC. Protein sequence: CAWISADRLYGYTF.

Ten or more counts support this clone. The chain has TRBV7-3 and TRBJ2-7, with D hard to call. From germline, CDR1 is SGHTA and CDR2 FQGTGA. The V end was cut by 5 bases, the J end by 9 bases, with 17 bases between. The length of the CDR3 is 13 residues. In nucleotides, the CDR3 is TGTGCCAGCAGCCCGACGGTCTCGGCAGGGCAGTACTTC. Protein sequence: CASSPTVSAGQYF.

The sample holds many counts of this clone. The DNA of the CDR3 is TGTGCCAGTAGATCAGTGGGAAAACTGTTTTTT. Translation: CASRSVGKLFF. V is TRBV19 and J is TRBJ1-4; D is unresolved. V lost 6 bases and J lost 10, with 9 bases in between. The V gene's germline CDR1 is LNHDA and CDR2 SQIVND (reference sequence). The CDR3 covers 11 residues.

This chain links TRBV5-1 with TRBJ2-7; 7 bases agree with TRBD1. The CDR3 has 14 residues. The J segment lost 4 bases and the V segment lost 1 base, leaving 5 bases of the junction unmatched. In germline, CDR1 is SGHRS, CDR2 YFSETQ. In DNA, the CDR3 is TGCGCCAGCAGCTTGATTGGGACAGCGTACGAGCAGTACTTC. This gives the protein CASSLIGTAYEQYF. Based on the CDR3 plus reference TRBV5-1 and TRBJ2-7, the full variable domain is KAGVTQTPRYLIKTRGQQVTLSCSPISGHRSVSWYQQTPGQGLQFLFEYFSETQRNKGNFPGRFSGRQFSNSRSEMNVSTLELGDSALYLCASSLIGTAYEQYFGPGTRLTVT.

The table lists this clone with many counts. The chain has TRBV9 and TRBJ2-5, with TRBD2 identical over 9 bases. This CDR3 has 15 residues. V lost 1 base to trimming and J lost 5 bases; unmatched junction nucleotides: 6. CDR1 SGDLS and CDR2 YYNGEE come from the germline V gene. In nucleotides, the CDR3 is TGTGCCAGCAGCGTATCTAGCGGGGCCGCGGAGACCCAGTACTTC. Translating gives CASSVSSGAAETQYF.

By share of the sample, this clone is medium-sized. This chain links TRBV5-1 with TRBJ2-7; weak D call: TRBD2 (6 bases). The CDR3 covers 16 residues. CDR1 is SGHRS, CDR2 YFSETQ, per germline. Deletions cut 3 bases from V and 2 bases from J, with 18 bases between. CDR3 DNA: TGCGCCAGCAGCTCAGCTGGGGTGGGAGGTACCTACGAGCAGTACTTC. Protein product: CASSSAGVGGTYEQYF.

The CDR3 DNA reads TGTGCCAGCAATACCCACCCAATCTATGGCTACACCTTC. Encoded protein: CASNTHPIYGYTF. The rearrangement links TRBV6-1 to TRBJ1-2; D gene unclear. The CDR3 has 13 amino acids. The V gene's germline CDR1 is MNHNS and CDR2 SASEGT. V gave up 7 bases and J gave up 4 bases, with 13 bases separating them.

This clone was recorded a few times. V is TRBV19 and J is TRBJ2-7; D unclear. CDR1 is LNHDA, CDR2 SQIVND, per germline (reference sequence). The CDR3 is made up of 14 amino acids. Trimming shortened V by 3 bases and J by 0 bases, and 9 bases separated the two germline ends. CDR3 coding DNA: TGTGCCAGTAGTATCGGACGGACCTCCTACGAGCAGTACTTC. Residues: CASSIGRTSYEQYF.

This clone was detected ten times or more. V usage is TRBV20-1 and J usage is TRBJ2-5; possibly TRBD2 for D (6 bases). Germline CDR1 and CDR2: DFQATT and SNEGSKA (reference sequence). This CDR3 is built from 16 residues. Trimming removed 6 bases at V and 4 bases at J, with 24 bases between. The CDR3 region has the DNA TGCAGTGCAGAAAACCCAAGGGACTCGGGCTCAGAGACCCAGTACTTC. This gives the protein CSAENPRDSGSETQYF.